The clone carrying this TCR beta chain was found once. The same CDR3 also results from other DNA sequences found in this sample. It was on ten immunoSEQ deep assay plates that unsorted PBMC DNA was sequenced. The protocol was immunoSEQ multiplex PCR, while the TCRdb copy is restricted to in-frame clones and leaves out a portion. Found here are 450,000 to 500,000 clones, over 75% of them singletons; the top ten hold roughly an eighth. These data belong to a study of shared clonotypes between healthy human individuals. Nashville, Tennessee was home to all donors, each a Caucasian adult. Sequenced input: PBMCs. The sequence was obtained from a woman aged 40 to 49 in good health. Some clones in this sample may be carry-over from other donors' samples.

The CDR3 DNA reads TGTGCCAGCAGCTTGGGTAGCGGGAGTTACAATGAGCAGTTCTTC. Residues: CASSLGSGSYNEQFF. This chain uses TRBV5-4 with TRBJ2-1; 9 positions agree with TRBD2. The V segment lost 0 bases and the J segment 4 bases; nucleotides outside the gene matches: 2. Looked up from germline, CDR1 is SGHNT and CDR2 is YYREEE (reference sequence). The CDR3 length is 15 residues.